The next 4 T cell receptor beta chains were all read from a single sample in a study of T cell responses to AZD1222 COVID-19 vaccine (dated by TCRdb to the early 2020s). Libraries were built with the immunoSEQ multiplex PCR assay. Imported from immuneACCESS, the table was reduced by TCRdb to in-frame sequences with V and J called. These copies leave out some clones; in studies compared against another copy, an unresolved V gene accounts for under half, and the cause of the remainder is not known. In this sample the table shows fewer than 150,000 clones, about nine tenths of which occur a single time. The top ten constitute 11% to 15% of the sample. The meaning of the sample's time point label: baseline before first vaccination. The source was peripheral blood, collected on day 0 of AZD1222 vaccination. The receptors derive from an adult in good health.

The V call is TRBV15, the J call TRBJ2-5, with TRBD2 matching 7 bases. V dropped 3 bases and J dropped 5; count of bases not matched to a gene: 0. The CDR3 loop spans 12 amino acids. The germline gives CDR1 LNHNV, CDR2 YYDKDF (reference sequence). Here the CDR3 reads CATSSGGETQYF. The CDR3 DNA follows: TGTGCCACCAGCAGCGGGGGGGAGACCCAGTACTTC.

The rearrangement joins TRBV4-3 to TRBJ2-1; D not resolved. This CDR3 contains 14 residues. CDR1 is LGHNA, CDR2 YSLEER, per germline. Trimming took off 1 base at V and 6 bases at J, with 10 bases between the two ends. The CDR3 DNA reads TGCGCCAGCAGCCAAGGCCAGGCCTTCAATGAGCAGTTCTTC. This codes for CASSQGQAFNEQFF.

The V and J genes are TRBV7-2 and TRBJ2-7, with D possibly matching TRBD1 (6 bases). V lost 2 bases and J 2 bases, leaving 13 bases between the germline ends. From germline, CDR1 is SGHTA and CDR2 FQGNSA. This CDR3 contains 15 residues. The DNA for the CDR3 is TGTGCCAGCAGCTTACAAACAGGGAGTCCCTACGAGCAGTACTTC. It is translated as CASSLQTGSPYEQYF.

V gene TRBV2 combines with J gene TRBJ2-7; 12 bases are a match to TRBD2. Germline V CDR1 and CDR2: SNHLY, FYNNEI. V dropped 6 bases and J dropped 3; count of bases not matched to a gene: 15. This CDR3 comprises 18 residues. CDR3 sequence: CASSATSGGILSHYEQYF. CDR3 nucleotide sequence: TGTGCCAGCAGCGCGACTAGCGGGGGAATCTTATCCCACTACGAGCAGTACTTC.